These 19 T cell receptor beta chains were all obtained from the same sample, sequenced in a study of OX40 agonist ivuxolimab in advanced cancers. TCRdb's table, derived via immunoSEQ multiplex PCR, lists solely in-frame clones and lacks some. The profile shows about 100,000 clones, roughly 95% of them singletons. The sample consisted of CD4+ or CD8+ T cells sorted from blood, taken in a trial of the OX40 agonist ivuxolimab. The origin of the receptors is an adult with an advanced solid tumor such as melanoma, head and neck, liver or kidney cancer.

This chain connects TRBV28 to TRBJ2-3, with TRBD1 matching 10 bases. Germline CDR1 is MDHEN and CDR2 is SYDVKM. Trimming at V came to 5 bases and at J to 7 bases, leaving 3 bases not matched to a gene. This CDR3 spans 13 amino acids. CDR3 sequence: CASSPGQGYTQYF. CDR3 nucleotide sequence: TGTGCCAGCAGTCCGGGACAGGGGTATACGCAGTATTTT. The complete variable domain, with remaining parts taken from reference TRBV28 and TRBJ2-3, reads DVKVTQSSRYLVKRTGEKVFLECVQDMDHENMFWYRQDPGLGLRLIYFSYDVKMKEKGDIPEGYSVSREKKERFSLILESASTNQTSMYLCASSPGQGYTQYFGPGTRLTVL.

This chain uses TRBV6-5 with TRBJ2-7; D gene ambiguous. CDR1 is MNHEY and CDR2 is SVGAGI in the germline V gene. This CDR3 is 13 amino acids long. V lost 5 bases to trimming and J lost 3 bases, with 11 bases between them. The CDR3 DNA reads TGTGCCAGCAGTCTATCGCTTGACTACGAGCAGTACTTC. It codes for CASSLSLDYEQYF.

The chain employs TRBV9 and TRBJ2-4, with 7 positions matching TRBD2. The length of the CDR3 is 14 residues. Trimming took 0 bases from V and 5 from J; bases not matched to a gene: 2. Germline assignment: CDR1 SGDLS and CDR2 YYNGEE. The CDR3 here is CASSVGGGQNIQYF. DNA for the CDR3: TGTGCCAGCAGCGTAGGGGGAGGGCAAAACATTCAGTACTTC.

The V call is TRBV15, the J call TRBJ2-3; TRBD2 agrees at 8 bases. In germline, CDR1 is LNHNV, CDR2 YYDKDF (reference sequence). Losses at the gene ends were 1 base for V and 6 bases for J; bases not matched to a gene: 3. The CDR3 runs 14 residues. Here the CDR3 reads CATSRAAGVDTQYF. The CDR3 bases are TGTGCCACCAGCAGAGCAGCGGGGGTGGATACGCAGTATTTT.

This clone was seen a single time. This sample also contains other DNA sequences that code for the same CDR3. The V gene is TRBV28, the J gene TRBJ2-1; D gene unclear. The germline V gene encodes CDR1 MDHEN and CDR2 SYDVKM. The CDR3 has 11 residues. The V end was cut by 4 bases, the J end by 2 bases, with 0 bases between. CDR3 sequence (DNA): TGTGCCAGCAGTTCCTACAATGAGCAGTTCTTC. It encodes CASSSYNEQFF.

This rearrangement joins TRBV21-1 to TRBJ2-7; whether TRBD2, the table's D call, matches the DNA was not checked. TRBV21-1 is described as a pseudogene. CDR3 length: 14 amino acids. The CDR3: CASSRRIRSGEQYF. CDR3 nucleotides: TGTGCCAGCAGCAGGAGGATCCGCTCCGGCGAGCAGTACTTC.

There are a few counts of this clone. The CDR3 sequence: CASSFSYEQYF. CDR3 coding DNA: TGTGCCAGCAGCTTTTCCTACGAGCAGTACTTC. The chain is built from TRBV7-9 and TRBJ2-7, with unresolved D. The CDR3 spans 11 residues. V was trimmed by 3 bases and J by 1 base, leaving 1 base between them. Per the germline V gene, CDR1 is SEHNR and CDR2 is FQNEAQ (reference sequence). Complete variable domain (other parts from reference TRBV7-9 and TRBJ2-7): DTGVSQNPRHKITKRGQNVTFRCDPISEHNRLYWYRQTLGQGPEFLTYFQNEAQLEKSRLLSDRFSAERPKGSFSTLEIQRTEQGDSAMYLCASSFSYEQYFGPGTRLTVT.

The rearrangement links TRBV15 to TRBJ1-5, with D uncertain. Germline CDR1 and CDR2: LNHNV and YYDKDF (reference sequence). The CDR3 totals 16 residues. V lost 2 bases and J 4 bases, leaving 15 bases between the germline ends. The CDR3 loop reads CATSRLSDVGNQPQHF. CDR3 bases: TGTGCCACCAGCAGACTCTCGGACGTCGGAAATCAGCCCCAGCATTTT.

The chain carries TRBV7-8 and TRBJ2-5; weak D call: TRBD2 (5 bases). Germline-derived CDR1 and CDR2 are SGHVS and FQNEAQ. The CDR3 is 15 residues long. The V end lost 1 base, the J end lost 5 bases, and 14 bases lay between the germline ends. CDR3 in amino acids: CASSLGVGSGETQYF. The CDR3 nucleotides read TGTGCCAGCAGCTTAGGTGTAGGGTCGGGGGAGACCCAGTACTTC.

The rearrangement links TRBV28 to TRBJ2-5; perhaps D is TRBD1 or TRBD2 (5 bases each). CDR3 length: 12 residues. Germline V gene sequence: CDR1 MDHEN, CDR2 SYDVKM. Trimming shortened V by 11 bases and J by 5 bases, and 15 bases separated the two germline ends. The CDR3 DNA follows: TGTGCCGGCCGAGGGGTGGGCGAGACCCAGTACTTC. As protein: CAGRGVGETQYF.

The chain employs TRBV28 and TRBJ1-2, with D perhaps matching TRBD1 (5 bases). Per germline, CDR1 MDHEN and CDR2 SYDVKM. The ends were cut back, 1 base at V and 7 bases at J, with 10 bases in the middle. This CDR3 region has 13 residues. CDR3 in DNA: TGTGCCAGCAGTTTATATAAAGGGGTTGGCTACACCTTC. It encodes CASSLYKGVGYTF.

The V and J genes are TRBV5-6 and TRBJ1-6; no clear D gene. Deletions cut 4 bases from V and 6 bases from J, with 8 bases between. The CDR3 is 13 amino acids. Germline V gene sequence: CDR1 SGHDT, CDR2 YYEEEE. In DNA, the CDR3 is TGTGCCAGCAGCCCTTCGAGTAATTCACCCCTCCACTTT. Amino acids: CASSPSSNSPLHF.

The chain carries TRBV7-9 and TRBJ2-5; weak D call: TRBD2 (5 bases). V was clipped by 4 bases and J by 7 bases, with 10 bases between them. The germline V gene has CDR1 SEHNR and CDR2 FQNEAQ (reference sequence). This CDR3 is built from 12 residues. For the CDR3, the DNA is TGTGCCAGCAGCTACGGTCGGGGGACCCAGTACTTC. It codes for CASSYGRGTQYF.

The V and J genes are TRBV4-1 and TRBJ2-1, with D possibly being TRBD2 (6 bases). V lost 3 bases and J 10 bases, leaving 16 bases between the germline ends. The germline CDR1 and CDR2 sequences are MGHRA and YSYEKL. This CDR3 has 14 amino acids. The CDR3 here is CASSQDGGIREQFF. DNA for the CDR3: TGCGCCAGCAGCCAGGACGGGGGTATCAGGGAGCAGTTCTTC.

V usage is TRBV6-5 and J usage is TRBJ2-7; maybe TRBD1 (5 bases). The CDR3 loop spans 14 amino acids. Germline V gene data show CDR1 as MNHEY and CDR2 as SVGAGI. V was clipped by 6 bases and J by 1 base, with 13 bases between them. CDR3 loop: CASRSQTASYEQYF. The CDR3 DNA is TGTGCCAGCAGGTCCCAGACAGCGTCCTACGAGCAGTACTTC.

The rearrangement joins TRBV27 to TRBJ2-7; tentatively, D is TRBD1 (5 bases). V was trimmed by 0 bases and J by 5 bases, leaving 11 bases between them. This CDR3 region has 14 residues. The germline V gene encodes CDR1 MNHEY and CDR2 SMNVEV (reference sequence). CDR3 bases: TGTGCCAGCAGTTTATCGGTTCAGGGTCACGAGCAGTACTTC. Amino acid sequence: CASSLSVQGHEQYF.

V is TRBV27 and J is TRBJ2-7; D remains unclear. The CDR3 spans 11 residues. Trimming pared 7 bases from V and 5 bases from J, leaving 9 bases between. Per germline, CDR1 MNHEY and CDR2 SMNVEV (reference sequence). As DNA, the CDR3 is TGTGCCAGCACCCAAAACCACGAGCAGTACTTC. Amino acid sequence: CASTQNHEQYF.

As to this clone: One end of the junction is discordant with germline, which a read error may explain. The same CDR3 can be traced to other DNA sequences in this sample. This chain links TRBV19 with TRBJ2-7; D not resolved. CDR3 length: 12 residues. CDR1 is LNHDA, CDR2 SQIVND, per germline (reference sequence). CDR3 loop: CASSNSHYEQYF. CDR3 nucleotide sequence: TGCGCCAGTAGTAATTCCCACTACGAGCAGTACTTC.

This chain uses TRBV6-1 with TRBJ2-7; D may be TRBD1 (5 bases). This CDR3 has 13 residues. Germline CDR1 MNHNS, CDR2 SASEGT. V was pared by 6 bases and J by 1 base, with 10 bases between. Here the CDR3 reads CASRPTGSYEQYF. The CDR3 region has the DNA TGTGCCAGCAGGCCAACAGGTTCCTACGAGCAGTACTTC.